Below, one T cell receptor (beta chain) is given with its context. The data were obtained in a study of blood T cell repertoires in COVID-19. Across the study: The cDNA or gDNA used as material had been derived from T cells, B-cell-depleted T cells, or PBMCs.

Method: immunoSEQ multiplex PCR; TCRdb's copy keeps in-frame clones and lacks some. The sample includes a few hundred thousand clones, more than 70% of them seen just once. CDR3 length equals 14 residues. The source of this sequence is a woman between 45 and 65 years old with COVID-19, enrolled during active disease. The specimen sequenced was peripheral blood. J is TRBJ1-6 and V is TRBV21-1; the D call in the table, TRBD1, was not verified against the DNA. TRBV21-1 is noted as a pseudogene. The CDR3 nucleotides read TGTGCCAGCAGCAAAGGGACAGGGAGTTCACCCCTCCACTTT. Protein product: CASSKGTGSSPLHF.